This T cell receptor beta chain was sequenced during a study of blood T cell repertoires in COVID-19 (dated by TCRdb to the early 2020s). Study-level background: Samples from collaborators originated in the United States, Italy and Spain and spanned both the acute and convalescent phases of COVID-19. The repertoires were released in a freely available public database intended as a resource for research on the immune response to SARS-CoV-2. Samples were obtained from the ongoing ImmuneRACE study (first 160 participants) and from some 1,200 subjects provided by 6 global collaborators. Where available, HLA class I and class II types were obtained from metadata supplied by the sample provider rather than from assay-based typing. The prospective study material was composed of cDNA or gDNA derived from T cells, B-cell-depleted T cells, or PBMCs. The dataset comprised deeply sampled blood TCRbeta repertoires from subjects exposed to, actively infected with, or recovered from COVID-19. The sample metadata nearly always contained a de-identified subject ID, COVID-19 status, age in years and sex.

Participants in the prospective study were enrolled through a virtual design, were aged 18 to 89 years, and lived in roughly 24 United States geographic areas. In the prospective study, cohorts were assigned on the basis of participant-reported clinical history obtained from a screening survey and a study questionnaire. Mobile phlebotomists in the prospective study collected whole blood, serum and a nasopharyngeal or oropharyngeal swab from every participant. Additional blood draws and questionnaires over an approximately two-month period could optionally be provided by prospective study participants. Prospective study blood samples were shipped either frozen or at room temperature before DNA extraction. General findings and caveats noted by the study authors: Clinical and demographic metadata were provided uncurated, with the amount varying by source and participant.

The CDR3, from cysteine to phenylalanine, totals 13 residues. This entry keeps only the CDR3 DNA: 39 bases, framed from base 1. Trimming costs V 6 bases and J 2 bases, and their ends lie 11 bases apart. From the germline V gene, CDR1 is MNHEY and CDR2 is SVGAGI. On this clone itself: Its specific antigen is unknown. No much larger clonotype is one base removed from it; base qualities were not supplied.

The immunoSEQ Assay, a bias-controlled multiplex PCR, was used to amplify TCRbeta CDR3 regions from genomic DNA. Under the source paper's analysis protocol: The number of nucleated cells in each sample was estimated from the amplification of reference gene primers within the assay. To quantify the absolute abundance of each unique TCRbeta CDR3 rearrangement, sequence reads were collapsed and filtered. For each sample, productive Simpson clonality was calculated as the square root of Simpson's diversity index over productive rearrangements. The clones in this table, taken by TCRdb from immuneACCESS, are in-frame only. Not every clone is retained; where verified, under half of the shortfall comes from an unresolved V gene, and the cause of the rest is unknown. V, J and clone size reflect that table, while D and trimming were determined from the DNA. Here the sample has 250,000 to 300,000 clones; about 90% occur a single time. 1.2% of the sample is held by the ten biggest clonotypes.

The receptor was derived from a human donor in a cohort exposed to, infected with or recovered from COVID-19 (not recorded which). The donor label of this sample is uncertain. The rearrangement combines TRBV6-5 with TRBJ2-7; matching of 5 bases hints at TRBD2 as the D gene. The sequenced material came from PBMCs or T cells enriched from blood (not recorded which). The CDR3 protein sequence reads: CASRADGTYEQYF. The nucleotides read TGTGCCAGCAGAGCAGACGGGACCTACGAGCAGTACTTC.